A single sample is the source of the 32 T cell receptor beta chains below, sequenced in a study of OX40 agonist ivuxolimab in advanced cancers. Using immunoSEQ multiplex PCR, the repertoire was profiled, and TCRdb retains in-frame clones only, with some absent. Of 25,000 to 35,000 clones detected, approximately 86% appear once; the ten largest clones hold 25% to 35%. The material was CD4+ or CD8+ T cells sorted from blood, obtained in a trial of the OX40 agonist ivuxolimab. The receptors derive from an adult with an advanced solid tumor such as melanoma, head and neck, liver or kidney cancer.

This chain joins TRBV28 and TRBJ2-2, with a tentative D call TRBD1 (6 bases). Germline V gives CDR1 MDHEN, CDR2 SYDVKM. The CDR3 length is 13 residues. Trimming took 9 bases from V and 8 from J, leaving 16 bases between them. The CDR3 sequence: CASNLQGLGELFF. The CDR3 region has the DNA TGTGCCAGTAACTTACAGGGATTAGGGGAGCTGTTTTTT. Supplemented by reference TRBV28 and TRBJ2-2, the full variable domain reads DVKVTQSSRYLVKRTGEKVFLECVQDMDHENMFWYRQDPGLGLRLIYFSYDVKMKEKGDIPEGYSVSREKKERFSLILESASTNQTSMYLCASNLQGLGELFFGEGSRLTVL.

The J gene is TRBJ2-2, the V gene TRBV7-3; the match to TRBD2 covers 9 bases. J gave up 3 bases and V 4 bases, and 3 bases lay outside the gene matches. Germline V lookup: CDR1 SGHTA, CDR2 FQGTGA. CDR3 size: 15 residues. CDR3 residues: CASSWAGGDTGELFF. CDR3 coding DNA: TGTGCCAGCAGCTGGGCGGGAGGGGACACCGGGGAGCTGTTTTTT.

V is TRBV27 and J is TRBJ2-7; no reliable D call. The germline CDR1 and CDR2 sequences are MNHEY and SMNVEV (reference sequence). Trimming cost V 0 bases and J 0 bases, with 9 bases left between them. The CDR3 contains 15 residues. The DNA for the CDR3 is TGTGCCAGCAGTTTATCTCTGGTGAGCTCCTACGAGCAGTACTTC. Amino acids: CASSLSLVSSYEQYF.

The V gene is TRBV9, the J gene TRBJ2-3; 7 nucleotides match TRBD2. CDR3 length equals 16 residues. Trimming took 0 bases from V and 4 from J; bases not matched to a gene: 8. Per the germline V gene, CDR1 is SGDLS and CDR2 is YYNGEE. CDR3 loop: CASSVARGSRADTQYF. The CDR3 DNA is TGTGCCAGCAGCGTAGCTCGCGGGAGTAGGGCAGATACGCAGTATTTT. Full variable domain (missing parts from reference TRBV9 and TRBJ2-3): DSGVTQTPKHLITATGQRVTLRCSPRSGDLSVYWYQQSLDQGLQFLIQYYNGEERAKGNILERFSAQQFPDLHSELNLSSLELGDSALYFCASSVARGSRADTQYFGPGTRLTVL.

This clone occurred once. The chain is built from TRBV28 and TRBJ1-5; D not certain. With 2 bases removed from V and 3 bases from J, the gap between germline ends came to 14 bases. CDR3 length: 16 amino acids. Germline lookup yields CDR1 MDHEN and CDR2 SYDVKM. The chain's CDR3 is CASSLGSTAFNQPQHF. CDR3 DNA sequence: TGTGCCAGCAGTTTAGGCAGCACTGCTTTCAATCAGCCCCAGCATTTT.

Points on this clone: This CDR3 is also generated by other DNA sequences in the sample. The chain uses TRBV9 and TRBJ2-3; D gene ambiguous. Trimming took 3 bases from V and 0 from J, leaving 5 bases between them. Germline V lookup: CDR1 SGDLS, CDR2 YYNGEE. This CDR3 is 13 amino acids long. CDR3 DNA: TGTGCCAGCAGCGCCCCTAGCACAGATACGCAGTATTTT. Protein product: CASSAPSTDTQYF.

V gene TRBV11-2 combines with J gene TRBJ2-7; D gene uncertain. Germline CDR1 reads SGHAT; CDR2 reads FQNNGV. CDR3 length: 16 residues. V dropped 3 bases and J dropped 1 base, with 16 bases sitting between them. Here the CDR3 reads CASSFHGRLSSYEQYF. The CDR3 DNA reads as TGTGCCAGCAGCTTTCACGGCAGGCTGTCTTCCTACGAGCAGTACTTC.

The V call is TRBV7-8, the J call TRBJ2-1; maybe TRBD2 (7 bases). The CDR3 sequence is 18 residues long. CDR1 and CDR2 (germline): SGHVS, FQNEAQ. V dropped 1 base and J dropped 5 bases, with 21 bases sitting between them. The CDR3 region is CASSLGGGEIFPDNEQFF. CDR3 DNA: TGTGCCAGCAGCTTAGGAGGGGGGGAAATCTTTCCTGACAATGAGCAGTTCTTC.

V usage is TRBV6-5 and J usage is TRBJ1-4, with a tentative D call TRBD1 (5 bases). The CDR3 covers 14 residues. Germline assignment: CDR1 MNHEY and CDR2 SVGAGI. V gave up 4 bases and J gave up 8 bases, with 14 bases separating them. The CDR3 protein is CASSFRDEEEKLFF. In nucleotides, the CDR3 is TGTGCCAGCAGTTTTCGGGACGAGGAGGAAAAACTGTTTTTT.

To note about this clone: An end of the junction differs from the germline gene, which may be a read error. This rearrangement joins TRBV6-1 to TRBJ2-3, with D unclear. CDR3 size: 11 residues. Per the germline V gene, CDR1 is MNHNS and CDR2 is SASEGT. CDR3 loop: CASREGDTQYF. In DNA form, the CDR3 reads TGTGCCAGCAGAGAAGGAGATACGCAGTATTTT.

This clone has just one count. The chain combines TRBV7-3 with TRBJ2-5, with 7 bases lining up with TRBD2. Germline V gene sequence: CDR1 SGHTA, CDR2 FQGTGA. The length of the CDR3 is 13 residues. V dropped 5 bases and J dropped 9; count of bases not matched to a gene: 9. DNA of the CDR3: TGTGCCAGCAGCCTTAGCGGGCGGCAGGCCCAGTACTTC. Translating it yields CASSLSGRQAQYF.

V gene TRBV6-5 combines with J gene TRBJ2-7, with D uncertain. CDR3 length: 13 amino acids. With 2 bases removed from V and 4 bases from J, the gap between germline ends came to 9 bases. Germline V gene sequence: CDR1 MNHEY, CDR2 SVGAGI. CDR3 coding DNA: TGTGCCAGCAGTTACGGAGTGGGATACGAGCAGTACTTC. This gives the protein CASSYGVGYEQYF.

Comment on this clone: The identical CDR3 is also encoded by other nucleotide sequences in the sample. The J gene is TRBJ2-7, the V gene TRBV11-2; D unclear. This CDR3 is 12 amino acids long. Trimming shortened V by 5 bases and J by 4 bases, and 9 bases separated the two germline ends. Germline loops: CDR1 SGHAT, CDR2 FQNNGV. CDR3 sequence: CASSLGSYEQYF. The CDR3 bases are TGTGCCAGCAGCCTGGGCTCGTACGAGCAGTACTTC.

This rearrangement joins TRBV28 to TRBJ1-1; no clear D gene. This CDR3 has 14 amino acids. Germline V CDR1 and CDR2: MDHEN, SYDVKM. V lost 2 bases to trimming and J lost 5 bases, with 12 bases between them. CDR3 region: CASSLNRVGTEAFF. The CDR3, as DNA: TGTGCCAGCAGTTTAAATAGGGTAGGAACTGAAGCTTTCTTT.

By its share, this clone is medium-sized. The chain joins TRBV27 to TRBJ2-7, with D perhaps TRBD1 (5 bases). The CDR3 has 17 residues. The V gene's germline CDR1 is MNHEY and CDR2 SMNVEV (reference sequence). The V end was cut by 3 bases, the J end by 2 bases, with 20 bases between. CDR3 protein: CASSFFPHRQLAYEQYF. In DNA, the CDR3 is TGTGCCAGCAGTTTTTTTCCCCATCGACAGTTAGCCTACGAGCAGTACTTC.

CDR3 region: CSVEGDLWRNTEAFF. DNA for the CDR3: TGCAGCGTTGAAGGGGATCTCTGGAGGAACACTGAAGCTTTCTTT. The J gene is TRBJ1-1, the V gene TRBV29-1; D remains unclear. Looked up from germline, CDR1 is SQVTM and CDR2 is ANQGSEA. V gave up 1 base and J gave up 1 base, with 13 bases separating them. CDR3 length: 15 amino acids.

The V and J genes are TRBV19 and TRBJ2-7; TRBD1 aligns across 8 bases. Germline lookup yields CDR1 LNHDA and CDR2 SQIVND (reference sequence). V dropped 5 bases and J dropped 5; count of bases not matched to a gene: 11. The CDR3 covers 15 residues. The CDR3 sequence is CASSLRGLEVNEQYF. CDR3 nucleotide sequence: TGTGCCAGTAGTCTCAGGGGGCTCGAGGTAAACGAGCAGTACTTC.

The chain is built from TRBV29-1 and TRBJ2-5; D gene unclear. Trimming took off 0 bases at V and 5 bases at J, with 13 bases between the two ends. The CDR3 sequence is 14 residues long. Looked up from germline, CDR1 is SQVTM and CDR2 is ANQGSEA. For the CDR3, the DNA is TGCAGCGTTGAAGATGGGGTCGAGCCGGAGACCCAGTACTTC. It is translated as CSVEDGVEPETQYF.

This clone occurred a few times. The rearrangement uses TRBV6-1 and TRBJ1-1; TRBD1 is a possible D gene (5 bases). This CDR3 comprises 12 residues. The ends were cut back, 10 bases at V and 5 bases at J, with 14 bases in the middle. The V gene's germline CDR1 is MNHNS and CDR2 SASEGT. The CDR3 is CAIRRGLTEAFF. As DNA, the CDR3 is TGTGCCATCCGACGGGGCTTGACTGAAGCTTTCTTT.

The J gene is TRBJ2-7, the V gene TRBV4-1; 12 nucleotides line up with TRBD2. CDR3 size: 19 residues. CDR1 is MGHRA and CDR2 is YSYEKL in the germline V gene. V lost 3 bases, J lost 5 bases, and 17 bases stayed unmatched. The CDR3 loop reads CASSHEGLAGGPLYHEQYF. The CDR3 DNA reads as TGCGCCAGCAGCCATGAAGGGCTAGCGGGAGGGCCCCTATACCACGAGCAGTACTTC.

This sequence joins TRBV9 and TRBJ2-7; D unresolved. Trimming stripped 3 bases from V and 0 bases from J, with 7 bases between. Germline CDR1 SGDLS, CDR2 YYNGEE. This CDR3 region has 13 residues. For the CDR3, the DNA is TGTGCCAGCAGCGAAGGGTCCTCCTACGAGCAGTACTTC. Protein sequence: CASSEGSSYEQYF.

The chain recombines TRBV6-5 with TRBJ2-1; possibly TRBD1 or TRBD2 for D (7 bases each). This CDR3 contains 12 residues. Per germline, CDR1 MNHEY and CDR2 SVGAGI. The ends were cut back, 7 bases at V and 7 bases at J, with 11 bases in the middle. The CDR3: CASTQGGNEQFF. As DNA, the CDR3 is TGTGCCAGCACCCAGGGGGGGAATGAGCAGTTCTTC.

The V gene is TRBV4-2, the J gene TRBJ2-1; D tentatively reads TRBD1 or TRBD2 (5 bases each). The germline gives CDR1 LGHNA, CDR2 YNFKEQ. The length of the CDR3 is 12 residues. The V end lost 1 base, the J end lost 10 bases, and 8 bases lay between the germline ends. In DNA form, the CDR3 reads TGTGCCAGCAGCCAAGTCAGGGACGAGCAGTTCTTC. It encodes CASSQVRDEQFF.

This CDR3 is CASSYSNVGSEQFF. CDR3 DNA: TGTGCCAGCAGTTACTCGAACGTAGGCAGTGAGCAGTTCTTC. The rearrangement joins TRBV6-5 to TRBJ2-1; D remains unclear. The CDR3 runs 14 residues. Germline values: CDR1 MNHEY, CDR2 SVGAGI. V was clipped by 0 bases and J by 9 bases, with 12 bases between them.

This clone was recorded a few times. One end of the junction varies from germline; a read error may be responsible. The V gene is TRBV11-2, the J gene TRBJ1-4; TRBD1 agrees at 12 bases. This CDR3 has 12 amino acids. Germline V gene data show CDR1 as SGHAT and CDR2 as FQNNGV. CDR3 sequence (DNA): TGTGCCAGCAGCTTAGAAGGGGGACAGGGGGCCTTT. It encodes CASSLEGGQGAF.

The chain carries TRBV5-1 and TRBJ2-7; 12 bases are shared with TRBD1. Trimming cost V 4 bases and J 4 bases; bases outside gene matches: 6. Germline lookup yields CDR1 SGHRS and CDR2 YFSETQ. The CDR3 runs to 15 residues. CDR3 DNA: TGCGCCAGCAGCATAGGGACAGGGGGCGGTTACGAGCAGTACTTC. Residues: CASSIGTGGGYEQYF.

The rearrangement links TRBV28 to TRBJ1-3, with D perhaps matching TRBD1 (5 bases). In germline, CDR1 is MDHEN, CDR2 SYDVKM. CDR3 size: 14 residues. V lost 5 bases and J 4 bases, leaving 12 bases between the germline ends. CDR3 sequence (DNA): TGTGCCAGCAGTGAGGCAGGGTTAGGAAACACCATATATTTT. This sequence encodes CASSEAGLGNTIYF.

This chain joins TRBV4-1 and TRBJ2-7; 12 bases agree with TRBD2. Germline trimming cut 4 bases from V and 7 bases from J; bases unmatched to any gene: 8. Germline V lookup: CDR1 MGHRA, CDR2 YSYEKL. This CDR3 is built from 15 residues. The CDR3 DNA is TGCGCCAGCAGCCGCCTAGCGGGGGGGGATTGGGAGCAGTACTTC. Translation gives CASSRLAGGDWEQYF.

V usage is TRBV2 and J usage is TRBJ2-1; unclear D gene. This CDR3 has 14 residues. V lost 2 bases, J lost 8 bases, and 13 bases lay in between. CDR1 is SNHLY and CDR2 is FYNNEI in the germline V gene. Here the CDR3 DNA reads TGTGCCAGCAGTGAAAGGAGAAGCTGGGATGAGCAGTTCTTC. Translated, it gives CASSERRSWDEQFF.

V usage is TRBV2 and J usage is TRBJ2-7; D is perhaps TRBD1 or TRBD2 (5 bases each). Germline loops: CDR1 SNHLY, CDR2 FYNNEI. V was pared by 2 bases and J by 0 bases, with 14 bases between. The CDR3 is 16 residues long. CDR3 residues: CASSESGMGPSYEQYF. The CDR3 DNA reads TGTGCCAGCAGTGAATCGGGAATGGGGCCCTCCTACGAGCAGTACTTC.

The chain links TRBV9 to TRBJ1-6; D is perhaps TRBD1 (5 bases). The V end was cut by 4 bases, the J end by 6 bases, with 14 bases between. Germline CDR1 SGDLS, CDR2 YYNGEE. This CDR3 region has 15 residues. This chain's CDR3 is CASSPSSGGNSPLHF. The CDR3 DNA reads TGTGCCAGCAGCCCATCATCGGGGGGTAATTCACCCCTCCACTTT.

This chain links TRBV28 with TRBJ1-6, with D unresolved. Deletions cut 1 base from V and 7 bases from J, with 14 bases between. The CDR3 length is 16 residues. CDR1 and CDR2 from the germline V gene are MDHEN and SYDVKM. CDR3 DNA: TGTGCCAGCAGTTTATCCCTCATTGAAGGGAATTCACCCCTCCACTTT. Its protein is CASSLSLIEGNSPLHF.